Here is one TCR beta chain with its context. V was clipped by 4 bases and J by 7 bases; unmatched bases: 14. The germline CDR1 and CDR2 sequences are MNHNS and SASEGT. The CDR3 is 17 residues long. These data are taken from a study of blood T cell repertoires in COVID-19. Across the study: Whether acute or convalescent, the COVID-19 samples came from the United States, Italy and Spain. The cDNA or gDNA used as material had been derived from T cells, B-cell-depleted T cells, or PBMCs.

Original analysis: Counts of nucleated cells, estimated from reference gene primer amplification, were obtained. Profiled with immunoSEQ multiplex PCR; TCRdb holds only in-frame clones, not every one. The DNA was the basis for D and trimming; V, J and clone size are from that table. The sample yields 60,000 to 90,000 clones, about four fifths seen once. The sequencing input was peripheral blood. The chain joins TRBV6-1 to TRBJ2-1; 9 nucleotides align to TRBD2. This clonotype was sampled from a man in his forties or fifties with acute or convalescent COVID-19. The CDR3 region has the DNA TGTGCCAGCAGTGTATTCCTGACGGGGCGGGAGGGGAATGAGCAGTTCTTC. This encodes CASSVFLTGREGNEQFF.